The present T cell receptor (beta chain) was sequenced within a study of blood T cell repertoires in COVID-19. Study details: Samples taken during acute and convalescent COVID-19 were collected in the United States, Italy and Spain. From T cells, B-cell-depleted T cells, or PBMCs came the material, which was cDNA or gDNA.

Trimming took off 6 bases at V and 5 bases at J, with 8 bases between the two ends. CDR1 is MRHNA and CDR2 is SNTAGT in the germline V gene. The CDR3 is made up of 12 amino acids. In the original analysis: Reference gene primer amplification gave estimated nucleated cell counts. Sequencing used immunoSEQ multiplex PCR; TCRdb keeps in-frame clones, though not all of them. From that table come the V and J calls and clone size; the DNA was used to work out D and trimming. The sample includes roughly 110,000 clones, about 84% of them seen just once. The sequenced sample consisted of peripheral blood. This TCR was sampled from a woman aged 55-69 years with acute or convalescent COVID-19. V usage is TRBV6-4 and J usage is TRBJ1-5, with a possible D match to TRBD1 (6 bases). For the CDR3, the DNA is TGTGCCAGCAGGGACAGAGATCAGCCCCAGCATTTT. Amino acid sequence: CASRDRDQPQHF.